The 22 T cell receptor beta chains reported below all come from one sample, sequenced in a study of beta chain features in type 1 diabetes. Expressed TCRB transcripts were sequenced because the isolated RNA had all been reverse transcribed beforehand. Some clones are missing from TCRdb's copy, which holds only in-frame ones; the method was immunoSEQ multiplex PCR. The sample lists 200,000 to 250,000 clones, roughly 30% seen once, with under 5% in the top ten. The specimen was central memory CD4+ T cells from blood. The receptor set was obtained from a man aged 30 to 45 in good health.

This clone was recorded a few times. Here the CDR3 DNA reads TGTGCCAGCAGCTTTCGGATGGGAGGGGAGACCCAGTACTTC. It yields the protein CASSFRMGGETQYF. The rearrangement uses TRBV7-9 and TRBJ2-5, with 7 bases identical to TRBD2. CDR3 length: 14 residues. CDR1 is SEHNR, CDR2 FQNEAQ, per germline (reference sequence). Trimming cost V 3 bases and J 5 bases; bases outside gene matches: 6.

The rearrangement joins TRBV7-2 to TRBJ2-1; TRBD2 agrees at 13 bases. With 6 bases clipped from V and 7 bases from J, the junction kept 3 bases outside the gene matches. The germline gives CDR1 SGHTA, CDR2 FQGNSA. This CDR3 is 14 amino acids long. The CDR3 here is CASRWTSGRNEQFF. In DNA, the CDR3 is TGTGCCAGCAGATGGACTAGCGGGAGAAATGAGCAGTTCTTC.

The chain uses TRBV27 and TRBJ1-2, with D tentatively TRBD1 (5 bases). V was trimmed by 4 bases and J by 0 bases, leaving 15 bases between them. The germline V gene has CDR1 MNHEY and CDR2 SMNVEV (reference sequence). The CDR3 has 16 residues. CDR3 sequence: CASSSRLLTANYGYTF. CDR3 bases: TGTGCCAGCAGTTCCCGATTACTGACAGCTAACTATGGCTACACCTTC.

This chain uses TRBV7-9 with TRBJ2-7; 9 nucleotides agree with TRBD1. Germline lookup yields CDR1 SEHNR and CDR2 FQNEAQ (reference sequence). The CDR3 has 15 amino acids. The trim removed 5 bases at V and 3 bases at J, leaving 8 bases unmatched. CDR3 sequence: CASSIGTGRGYEQYF. The CDR3 region has the DNA TGTGCCAGCAGCATCGGGACAGGGAGGGGCTACGAGCAGTACTTC.

This clone was observed a handful of times. This chain joins TRBV18 and TRBJ1-5; TRBD1 matches 7 bases. Germline V lookup: CDR1 KGHSH, CDR2 LQKENI. V was clipped by 3 bases and J by 4 bases; unmatched bases: 9. CDR3 length equals 16 residues. For the CDR3, the DNA is TGTGCCAGCTCACCCGCGGTCAGGGGGATGAATCAGCCCCAGCATTTT. Residues: CASSPAVRGMNQPQHF.

The chain uses TRBV29-1 and TRBJ2-5, with D possibly TRBD1 on 5 matching bases. CDR3 length: 12 amino acids. CDR1 is SQVTM, CDR2 ANQGSEA, per germline. V lost 4 bases, J lost 5 bases, and 11 bases lay in between. This chain's CDR3 is CSVGPGIETQYF. CDR3 in DNA: TGCAGCGTTGGTCCAGGGATCGAGACCCAGTACTTC. Together with reference TRBV29-1 and TRBJ2-5, the CDR3 gives the full variable domain: SAVISQKPSRDICQRGTSLTIQCQVDSQVTMMFWYRQQPGQSLTLIATANQGSEATYESGFVIDKFPISRPNLTFSTLTVSNMSPEDSSIYLCSVGPGIETQYFGPGTRLLVL.

The V gene is TRBV25-1, the J gene TRBJ2-7; no clear D. The CDR3 runs 13 residues. V was clipped by 3 bases and J by 4 bases, with 10 bases between them. Germline loops: CDR1 MGHDK, CDR2 SYGVNS. Here the CDR3 reads CASSDNGPYEQYF. The CDR3 DNA is TGTGCCAGCAGTGACAACGGGCCGTACGAGCAGTACTTC.

With regard to this clone: The junction shows a germline mismatch at one end, possibly a read error. The J gene is TRBJ2-3, the V gene TRBV2, with D perhaps TRBD1 (6 bases). The germline V gene encodes CDR1 SNHLY and CDR2 FYNNEI. This CDR3 has 13 amino acids. This CDR3 reads CASSQGADSTIRF. The CDR3 DNA follows: TGTGCCAGCAGTCAGGGAGCGGACAGCACCATCAGGTTT.

A few counts support this clone. This chain links TRBV7-9 with TRBJ1-5; D is uncertain. Trimming left V 5 bases short and J 1 base short, with 18 bases between. From germline, CDR1 is SEHNR and CDR2 FQNEAQ (reference sequence). The CDR3 has 17 residues. CDR3 sequence reads: CASSPARPGGSNQPQHF. CDR3 DNA sequence: TGTGCCAGCAGCCCAGCGCGCCCGGGCGGAAGCAATCAGCCCCAGCATTTT.

CDR3 sequence: CASSQDWTLASGLYNEQFF. In DNA form, the CDR3 reads TGCGCCAGCAGCCAAGATTGGACTCTCGCTAGCGGCCTCTACAATGAGCAGTTCTTC. The V and J genes are TRBV4-3 and TRBJ2-1; TRBD2 matches 7 bases. The CDR3 length is 19 residues. V lost 0 bases, J lost 3 bases, and 14 bases stayed unmatched. The germline V gene has CDR1 LGHNA and CDR2 YSLEER.

This clone has a handful of counts. The chain employs TRBV18 and TRBJ2-3; maybe TRBD1 (6 bases). Trimming shortened V by 4 bases and J by 0 bases, and 11 bases separated the two germline ends. CDR1 and CDR2 (germline): KGHSH, LQKENI. This CDR3 is 15 amino acids long. This chain's CDR3 is CASSLDRPSTDTQYF. Written as DNA, the CDR3 is TGTGCCAGCTCACTTGACAGGCCTAGCACAGATACGCAGTATTTT. Full variable domain (remainder filled in from reference TRBV18 and TRBJ2-3): NAGVMQNPRHLVRRRGQEARLRCSPMKGHSHVYWYRQLPEEGLKFMVYLQKENIIDESGMPKERFSAEFPKEGPSILRIQQVVRGDSAAYFCASSLDRPSTDTQYFGPGTRLTVL.

This clone has a handful of counts. The chain carries TRBV29-1 and TRBJ2-7; 7 bases are a match to TRBD1. The CDR3 runs to 11 residues. V was pared by 7 bases and J by 3 bases, with 3 bases of the junction left unmatched. CDR1 is SQVTM and CDR2 is ANQGSEA in the germline V gene. This CDR3 is CSAGDSYEQYF. In DNA, the CDR3 is TGCAGCGCCGGGGACAGCTACGAGCAGTACTTC.

This clone came up many times. The chain couples TRBV10-3 to TRBJ1-6, with D hard to call. The germline gives CDR1 ENHRY, CDR2 SYGVKD. The V and J ends lost 0 bases and 7 bases respectively, with 10 bases between them. This CDR3 is built from 15 residues. The CDR3 bases are TGTGCCATCAGTGAGTCGTGGGTGGGCAATTCACCCCTCCACTTT. It specifies CAISESWVGNSPLHF.

This chain joins TRBV7-2 and TRBJ2-5; D unresolved. CDR3 length: 14 amino acids. CDR1 and CDR2 (germline): SGHTA, FQGNSA. The germline V and J ends were trimmed by 1 base and 0 bases, with 6 bases remaining between them. CDR3 sequence (DNA): TGTGCCAGCAGCTTAGTCTCGTACCAAGAGACCCAGTACTTC. Residues: CASSLVSYQETQYF.

This clone showed up many times. The rearrangement joins TRBV2 to TRBJ2-3, with D unclear. The V and J ends lost 6 bases and 1 base respectively, with 14 bases between them. Germline CDR1 and CDR2: SNHLY and FYNNEI. This CDR3 region has 15 residues. CDR3 in amino acids: CASRGSTLGTDTQYF. In DNA, the CDR3 is TGTGCCAGCAGGGGATCCACCCTCGGCACAGATACGCAGTATTTT.

This sequence joins TRBV6-5 and TRBJ2-1; 8 bases are shared with TRBD2. The germline V gene has CDR1 MNHEY and CDR2 SVGAGI. This CDR3 spans 12 amino acids. V lost 6 bases, J lost 8 bases, and 3 bases stayed unmatched. Here the CDR3 reads CASSPGGDEQFF. CDR3 in DNA: TGTGCCAGCAGCCCCGGGGGGGATGAGCAGTTCTTC.

In its sample, this clone was seen many times. V gene TRBV19 combines with J gene TRBJ2-7; D is perhaps TRBD2 (5 bases). V was pared by 6 bases and J by 1 base, with 7 bases between. The CDR3 spans 12 residues. Per germline, CDR1 LNHDA and CDR2 SQIVND (reference sequence). The CDR3 DNA follows: TGTGCCAGTAGCAGCGGTTCCTACGAGCAGTACTTC. This translates into CASSSGSYEQYF.

This clone occurred a few times. The J gene is TRBJ1-6, the V gene TRBV30; D is unresolved. Germline assignment: CDR1 GTSNPN and CDR2 SVGIG (reference sequence). V lost 0 bases and J lost 7, with 10 bases in between. The CDR3 is made up of 14 amino acids. The CDR3: CAWSVSHLNSPLHF. The CDR3 nucleotides are TGTGCCTGGAGTGTCAGCCATCTGAATTCACCCCTCCACTTT. Together with reference TRBV30 and TRBJ1-6, the CDR3 gives the full variable domain: SQTIHQWPATLVQPVGSPLSLECTVEGTSNPNLYWYRQAAGRGLQLLFYSVGIGQISSEVPQNLSASRPQDRQFILSSKKLLLSDSGFYLCAWSVSHLNSPLHFGNGTRLTVT.

As DNA, the CDR3 is TGTGCCATCAGCGGGACCGGGACAGGGGGATCGAATACGCAGTATTTT. The encoded protein is CAISGTGTGGSNTQYF. V gene TRBV10-3 combines with J gene TRBJ2-3; TRBD1 agrees at 11 bases. Germline V gene data show CDR1 as ENHRY and CDR2 as SYGVKD. The CDR3 runs 16 residues. The V gene end was trimmed by 6 bases and the J gene end by 7 bases; junction bases not matched to a gene: 12.

Only a few counts were recorded for this clone. The chain joins TRBV5-4 to TRBJ1-2; a weak D match, TRBD1 (6 bases). The CDR3 is 13 amino acids. V lost 4 bases and J lost 2, with 9 bases in between. CDR1 and CDR2 (germline): SGHNT, YYREEE (reference sequence). The CDR3, as DNA: TGTGCCAGCAGCCCAGACAGGAACTATGGCTACACCTTC. The encoded protein is CASSPDRNYGYTF.

The rearrangement uses TRBV10-3 and TRBJ2-7; tentatively, D is TRBD2 (5 bases). Germline V gene lookup returns CDR1 ENHRY and CDR2 SYGVKD. V lost 2 bases, J lost 1 base, and 12 bases lay in between. The CDR3 runs to 15 residues. CDR3 sequence (DNA): TGTGCCATCAGTGAGGGCGAAGGCGGGTCCTACGAGCAGTACTTC. Translating gives CAISEGEGGSYEQYF.

The chain combines TRBV5-6 with TRBJ1-2, with 12 bases matching TRBD1. Losses at the gene ends were 5 bases for V and 4 bases for J; bases not matched to a gene: 9. The CDR3 runs 16 residues. CDR1 SGHDT and CDR2 YYEEEE come from the germline V gene. The CDR3 loop reads CASSQGQGARSYGYTF. Here the CDR3 DNA reads TGTGCCAGCAGTCAGGGACAGGGGGCGCGAAGCTATGGCTACACCTTC. Combining the CDR3 with reference TRBV5-6 and TRBJ1-2 gives the whole variable domain DAGVTQSPTHLIKTRGQQVTLRCSPKSGHDTVSWYQQALGQGPQFIFQYYEEEERQRGNFPDRFSGHQFPNYSSELNVNALLLGDSALYLCASSQGQGARSYGYTFGSGTRLTVV.